Following are 19 T cell receptor beta chains from one sample sequenced in a study of cytomegalovirus exposure and HLA in healthy donors. PCR was performed using 60 Vbeta and 13 Jbeta primers. Libraries were prepared by immunoSEQ multiplex PCR; TCRdb keeps only in-frame clonotypes and omits some of them. Here the sample spans about 110,000 clones, about four fifths being singletons. Sequencing used PBMCs. These TCRs come from a woman aged 60 to 75 in good health and CMV-seropositive.

This clone was found once. This rearrangement joins TRBV14 to TRBJ1-1; D remains ambiguous. CDR1 and CDR2 (germline): SGHDN, FVKESK. The CDR3 consists of 11 residues. The DNA of the CDR3 is TGTGTATTAGAGGAAAACACTGAAGCTTTCTTT. It is translated as CVLEENTEAFF.

This clone came up once. The J gene is TRBJ2-5, the V gene TRBV5-1, with 11 bases lining up with TRBD2. The length of the CDR3 is 17 residues. J gave up 5 bases and V 3 bases, and 12 bases lay outside the gene matches. Looked up from germline, CDR1 is SGHRS and CDR2 is YFSETQ. CDR3 protein: CASSSRPTSGSLETQYF. CDR3 DNA sequence: TGCGCCAGCAGCTCACGCCCAACTAGCGGGAGTCTGGAGACCCAGTACTTC.

The chain links TRBV28 to TRBJ1-2, with D perhaps TRBD1 (6 bases). Trimming removed 5 bases from V and 8 bases from J, with 15 bases in between. CDR1 and CDR2 (germline): MDHEN, SYDVKM. CDR3 length: 13 residues. The CDR3 region has the DNA TGTGCCAGCAGTACCTCGGGGGGCAGGGGCTACACCTTC. This translates into CASSTSGGRGYTF.

The rearrangement uses TRBV13 and TRBJ2-7, with a weak D call TRBD2 (6 bases). Germline CDR1 reads PRHDT; CDR2 reads FYEKMQ (reference sequence). CDR3 size: 13 residues. The V and J ends lost 5 bases and 3 bases respectively, with 11 bases between them. CDR3 sequence (DNA): TGTGCCAGCAGCCTCGGAGGGGTCTACGAGCAGTACTTC. Amino acids: CASSLGGVYEQYF.

J is TRBJ2-3 and V is TRBV4-1; TRBD2 matches at 10 bases. CDR1 is MGHRA and CDR2 is YSYEKL in the germline V gene. V gave up 4 bases and J gave up 0 bases; unmatched junction bases: 4. The CDR3 loop spans 16 amino acids. The CDR3 loop is CASSPRTSGSTDTQYF. In DNA, the CDR3 is TGCGCCAGCAGCCCCAGGACTAGCGGTAGCACAGATACGCAGTATTTT.

The V gene is TRBV19, the J gene TRBJ2-1, with TRBD2 matching over 14 bases. CDR3 size: 15 residues. Trimming took 7 bases from V and 6 from J; bases not matched to a gene: 5. Germline V gene lookup returns CDR1 LNHDA and CDR2 SQIVND (reference sequence). CDR3 DNA sequence: TGTGCCAGTAACGGACTAGCGGGAGGTCTCAATGAGCAGTTCTTC. It is translated as CASNGLAGGLNEQFF. The whole variable domain, filled in from reference TRBV19 and TRBJ2-1, reads DGGITQSPKYLFRKEGQNVTLSCEQNLNHDAMYWYRQDPGQGLRLIYYSQIVNDFQKGDIAEGYSVSREKKESFPLTVTSAQKNPTAFYLCASNGLAGGLNEQFFGPGTRLTVL.

V gene TRBV28 combines with J gene TRBJ1-2; no reliable D call. The germline V gene has CDR1 MDHEN and CDR2 SYDVKM. The length of the CDR3 is 14 residues. The V end was cut by 2 bases, the J end by 0 bases, with 7 bases between. The CDR3 region has the DNA TGTGCCAGCAGTTTAGGAGAATCTAACTATGGCTACACCTTC. This gives the protein CASSLGESNYGYTF.

The gene calls are TRBV28 and TRBJ1-5, with D tentatively TRBD1 (6 bases). This CDR3 comprises 14 residues. Trimming pared 6 bases from V and 6 bases from J, leaving 15 bases between. CDR1 is MDHEN and CDR2 is SYDVKM in the germline V gene. As DNA, the CDR3 is TGTGCCAGCAGGAGGGGGTCTGGGAGTCAGCCCCAGCATTTT. Its translation: CASRRGSGSQPQHF.

The rearrangement links TRBV11-2 to TRBJ2-1; possibly TRBD2 for D (5 bases). V lost 1 base and J 3 bases, leaving 16 bases between the germline ends. CDR1 is SGHAT, CDR2 FQNNGV, per germline. CDR3 length equals 17 residues. The CDR3 here is CASSLVFVGVRYNEQFF. The CDR3 coding sequence is TGTGCCAGCAGCTTAGTTTTTGTGGGAGTCCGCTACAATGAGCAGTTCTTC. Looking up the rest from reference TRBV11-2 and TRBJ2-1 gives the full variable domain: EAGVAQSPRYKIIEKRQSVAFWCNPISGHATLYWYQQILGQGPKLLIQFQNNGVVDDSQLPKDRFSAERLKGVDSTLKIQPAKLEDSAVYLCASSLVFVGVRYNEQFFGPGTRLTVL.

CDR3 protein: CSVDVPASSSYNEQFF. The CDR3 nucleotides are TGCAGCGTTGATGTACCAGCGAGTAGCTCCTACAATGAGCAGTTCTTC. The chain employs TRBV29-1 and TRBJ2-1; D call uncertain. Trimming pared 3 bases from V and 0 bases from J, leaving 15 bases between. Germline CDR1 reads SQVTM; CDR2 reads ANQGSEA. The CDR3 length is 16 residues.

The rearrangement joins TRBV14 to TRBJ1-2; tentative D call: TRBD1 (5 bases). This CDR3 contains 13 residues. Germline CDR1 SGHDN, CDR2 FVKESK. Trimming removed 0 bases at V and 5 bases at J, with 7 bases between. CDR3: CASSQEAGYGYTF. The CDR3 region has the DNA TGTGCCAGCAGCCAAGAGGCAGGGTATGGCTACACCTTC.

The chain links TRBV5-1 to TRBJ1-1; D is undetermined. The CDR3 sequence is 15 residues long. V was trimmed by 0 bases and J by 2 bases, leaving 11 bases between them. The germline gives CDR1 SGHRS, CDR2 YFSETQ. The CDR3 bases are TGCGCCAGCAGCTTGGTTGGAGATATCAACACTGAAGCTTTCTTT. Amino acid sequence: CASSLVGDINTEAFF.

CDR3 DNA sequence: TGTGCCATCAGTGAGTCGGACAGGAAAAACATTCAGTACTTC. Translating it yields CAISESDRKNIQYF. The rearrangement uses TRBV10-3 and TRBJ2-4; TRBD1 matches at 7 bases. Germline CDR1 ENHRY, CDR2 SYGVKD. The trim removed 0 bases at V and 4 bases at J, leaving 0 bases unmatched. This CDR3 comprises 14 residues.

The chain joins TRBV28 to TRBJ1-5, with 9 bases matching TRBD1. The germline V gene has CDR1 MDHEN and CDR2 SYDVKM. J lost 2 bases, V lost 4 bases, and 3 bases had no gene match. CDR3 size: 15 residues. The CDR3 nucleotides read TGTGCCAGCAGTTCAAGGACAGGGGGCAATCAGCCCCAGCATTTT. Residues: CASSSRTGGNQPQHF.

The chain couples TRBV27 to TRBJ1-5; possible D gene TRBD1, 5 bases. The germline gives CDR1 MNHEY, CDR2 SMNVEV (reference sequence). The CDR3 totals 17 residues. With 8 bases removed from V and 0 bases from J, the gap between germline ends came to 20 bases. CDR3 in DNA: TGTGCCAGCCGCGGGGGGGGACCACAACTTAGCAATCAGCCCCAGCATTTT. This translates into CASRGGGPQLSNQPQHF.

This chain uses TRBV28 with TRBJ1-1; D might be TRBD1 (6 bases). The germline CDR1 and CDR2 sequences are MDHEN and SYDVKM. The CDR3 loop spans 12 amino acids. V shed 3 bases and J shed 10 bases, with 12 bases lying between them. This CDR3 reads CASSFGQTTAFF. The CDR3 DNA follows: TGTGCCAGCAGTTTCGGACAGACCACAGCTTTCTTT.

V usage is TRBV7-2 and J usage is TRBJ2-3; no definite D call. V dropped 5 bases and J dropped 5 bases, with 5 bases sitting between them. The length of the CDR3 is 11 residues. Germline V CDR1 and CDR2: SGHTA, FQGNSA. The CDR3 DNA reads as TGTGCCAGCAGCGGTAGAGATACGCAGTATTTT. It is translated as CASSGRDTQYF.

In this sample, this clone turned up a few times. This rearrangement joins TRBV6-6 to TRBJ1-1; D is unresolved. Germline CDR1 is MNHNY and CDR2 is SVGAGI (reference sequence). This CDR3 is 13 amino acids long. V lost 6 bases and J lost 5, with 13 bases in between. In DNA form, the CDR3 reads TGTGCCAGCAGAGACTTTGGTTCGACTGAAGCTTTCTTT. Its protein product is CASRDFGSTEAFF.

This clone was observed a handful of times. The chain couples TRBV7-3 to TRBJ2-1; 9 positions agree with TRBD2. Germline V gene data show CDR1 as SGHTA and CDR2 as FQGTGA. The trim removed 5 bases at V and 8 bases at J, leaving 10 bases unmatched. The CDR3 contains 15 residues. CDR3 in DNA: TGTGCCAGCAGCCCCTGGGGCGGGAGGGGCGATGAGCAGTTCTTC. It codes for CASSPWGGRGDEQFF.